This is a list of T cell receptor beta chains from one sample in a study of brain T cells in children with intractable seizures. The repertoire was sequenced with immunoSEQ multiplex PCR; TCRdb's copy has only in-frame clones and lacks some. The sample has 100,000 to 120,000 clones, approximately 94% seen once. This specimen was peripheral blood, taken at surgery. Receptor source: a boy under two years old with hemimegalencephaly and intractable seizures. CDR3s include the opening cysteine and the closing phenylalanine or tryptophan. A D gene is named only where the DNA matches it firmly. Rows may omit the clone size; those that give it use once, few, many or a size class.

cdr3_length | clone_size | d_call | j_call | v_call | cdr3_nt | cdr3_aa
12 | - | TRBD1 | TRBJ2-7 | TRBV2 | TGTGCCATCCGGGACAGCTCCTACGAGCAGTACTTC | CAIRDSSYEQYF
17 | - | - | TRBJ2-7 | TRBV6-2/TRBV6-3 | TGTGCCAGCAGTTACTCGATGGGCGGGCCACACTCCTACGAGCAGTACTTC | CASSYSMGGPHSYEQYF
12 | - | - | TRBJ1-4 | TRBV6-2/TRBV6-3 | TGTGCCAGCAGTTACTCACGGGGAAAACTGTTTTTT | CASSYSRGKLFF
18 | - | - | TRBJ1-2 | TRBV2 | TGTGCCAGCAGTGAAGCGCTCATAACAGGGCTCCCCTTCTATGGCTACACCTTC | CASSEALITGLPFYGYTF
17 | - | - | TRBJ2-7 | TRBV9 | TGTGCCAGCAGCGTAGCTAGTCAGGTCCAAGCTCCCTACGAGCAGTACTTC | CASSVASQVQAPYEQYF
14 | once | - | TRBJ2-5 | TRBV7-9 | TGTGCCAGCATCCTCCGGACGCCCCAACAGACCCAGTACTTC | CASILRTPQQTQYF
14 | - | TRBD1 | TRBJ2-7 | TRBV19 | TGTGCCAGTAGTATAGCGGGACAGGGTGGCGAGCAGTACTTC | CASSIAGQGGEQYF
13 | - | - | TRBJ1-2 | TRBV29-1 | TGCAGCGTTGAAGGGGGGGGCGGCTATGGCTACACCTTC | CSVEGGGGYGYTF
14 | once | - | TRBJ1-6 | TRBV3-1/TRBV3-2 | TGTGCCAGCAGCCTCCGACCCCTAGATTCACCCCTCCACTTT | CASSLRPLDSPLHF
12 | - | - | TRBJ2-2 | TRBV2 | TGTGCCAGCAGGGTTGCCGCCGGGGAGCTGTTTTTT | CASRVAAGELFF
15 | - | - | TRBJ2-7 | TRBV11-2 | TGTGCCAGCAGCCTAGGGAGGTCTTCAGCTTACGAGCAGTACTTC | CASSLGRSSAYEQYF
13 | - | - | TRBJ1-1 | TRBV12-3/TRBV12-4 | TGTGCCAGCAGTTTTCGGTCCACAGGTGAAGCTTTCTTT | CASSFRSTGEAFF
14 | - | - | TRBJ2-2 | TRBV3-1/TRBV3-2 | TGTGCCAGCAGCCAGGGGTCGTACACCGGGGAGCTGTTTTTT | CASSQGSYTGELFF
15 | - | - | TRBJ1-1 | TRBV4-2 | TGTGCCAGCAGCCAAGGGGCAGGGGTGAACACTGAAGCTTTCTTT | CASSQGAGVNTEAFF
15 | - | TRBD2 | TRBJ2-5 | TRBV3-1/TRBV3-2 | TGTGCCAGCAGCCCCCGGGCTAGCGGGAGGGAGACCCAGTACTTC | CASSPRASGRETQYF
13 | - | - | TRBJ2-1 | TRBV7-6 | TGTGCCAGCAGCCTAAACCGCTACAATGAGCAGTTCTTC | CASSLNRYNEQFF
17 | - | TRBD1 | TRBJ2-2 | TRBV28 | TGTGCCAGCAGTCTCGGACAGGGGGCCGTAGTGTACGGGGAGCTGTTTTTT | CASSLGQGAVVYGELFF
14 | once | - | TRBJ1-6 | TRBV6-2/TRBV6-3 | TGTGCCAGCAGCCCCGGAGTCTACAATTCACCCCTCCACTTT | CASSPGVYNSPLHF
15 | - | - | TRBJ2-7 | TRBV24-1 | TGTGCCACCAGTGACCCAGGATTCAGCTCCTACGAGCAGTACTTC | CATSDPGFSSYEQYF
13 | - | - | TRBJ2-7 | TRBV10-3 | TGTGCCATCAGTGATTCCCCCACCTACGAGCAGTACTTC | CAISDSPTYEQYF
14 | - | TRBD1 | TRBJ1-1 | TRBV7-9 | TGTGCCAGCAGCCCGGGACAGATGAACACTGAAGCTTTCTTT | CASSPGQMNTEAFF
17 | - | - | TRBJ1-2 | TRBV18 | TGTGCCAGCTCACCGCGACCGGGTGAGGGGGCTAACTATGGCTACACCTTC | CASSPRPGEGANYGYTF
14 | - | TRBD2 | TRBJ2-1 | TRBV5-5 | TGTGCCAGCAGCCGAGGACTAGCGGGAACTGAGCAGTTCTTC | CASSRGLAGTEQFF
15 | - | - | TRBJ2-5 | TRBV6-1 | TGTGCCAGCAGTGAAGCCGGCGGGGTTTGGGAGACCCAGTACTTC | CASSEAGGVWETQYF
13 | - | - | TRBJ1-1 | TRBV6-5 | TGTGCCAGCAGTTACCCGGGGGCCACTGAAGCTTTCTTT | CASSYPGATEAFF
11 | once | - | TRBJ2-1 | TRBV27 | TGTGCCAGCAGTAATTACAATGAGCAGTTCTTC | CASSNYNEQFF
14 | - | - | TRBJ1-5 | TRBV6-1 | TGTGCCAGCAGTGAAGGGCCGGGAAGTCAGCCCCAGCATTTT | CASSEGPGSQPQHF
14 | - | - | TRBJ2-7 | TRBV19 | TGTGCCAGTAGTATGGCGTCGGGCGCCTACGAGCAGTACTTC | CASSMASGAYEQYF
14 | - | - | TRBJ1-5 | TRBV6-5 | TGTGCCAGCAGAAGTCCGCTTAGCAATCAGCCCCAGCATTTT | CASRSPLSNQPQHF
15 | - | - | TRBJ2-3 | TRBV10-3 | TGTGCCATCAGTAACCCTGAGGGAGGCACAGATACGCAGTATTTT | CAISNPEGGTDTQYF
13 | - | - | TRBJ2-2 | TRBV5-1 | TGCGCCAGCAGCTTCCCCGGCACCGGGGAGCTGTTTTTT | CASSFPGTGELFF
13 | - | TRBD1 | TRBJ1-1 | TRBV28 | TGTGCCAGCAGTTTCCAGGGGGGCACTGAAGCTTTCTTT | CASSFQGGTEAFF
14 | - | - | TRBJ2-7 | TRBV6-2/TRBV6-3 | TGTGCCAGCAGTTACGGGGGGTTAAACTACGAGCAGTACTTC | CASSYGGLNYEQYF
16 | - | TRBD1 | TRBJ2-6 | TRBV5-1 | TGCGCCAGCAGCTCGGGACAGGGACCTGGGGCCAACGTCCTGACTTTC | CASSSGQGPGANVLTF
14 | - | - | TRBJ1-1 | TRBV7-2 | TGTGCCAGCAGCTTACCAGGGAGGGGCACTGAAGCTTTCTTT | CASSLPGRGTEAFF
16 | - | - | TRBJ1-1 | TRBV4-1 | TGCGCCAGCAGCCATCGGTCAGGAGCCAAGAACACTGAAGCTTTCTTT | CASSHRSGAKNTEAFF
16 | - | TRBD2 | TRBJ2-7 | TRBV11-2 | TGTGCCAGCAGCTTTCTTTCGAGGACTAGCGGCTACGAGCAGTACTTC | CASSFLSRTSGYEQYF
15 | - | TRBD2 | TRBJ2-7 | TRBV7-9 | TGTGCCAGCAGCCCCCCAGCGGGAGGGCTCTACGAGCAGTACTTC | CASSPPAGGLYEQYF
15 | - | TRBD1 | TRBJ2-7 | TRBV7-6 | TGTGCCAGCAGCCTCCTTAGAACAGGGGAGTCCGAGCAGTACTTC | CASSLLRTGESEQYF
12 | - | - | TRBJ1-5 | TRBV3-1/TRBV3-2 | TGTGCCAGCAGCCAAGTTGAGGGGCCCCAGCATTTT | CASSQVEGPQHF
19 | - | - | TRBJ2-7 | TRBV15 | TGTGCCACCAGCAGTTGGTATTCCCGGGGCAGGGGGGCTGCCTACGAGCAGTACTTC | CATSSWYSRGRGAAYEQYF
13 | - | - | TRBJ2-5 | TRBV30 | TGTGCCTGGAGTGTACAGGGTCCAGAGACCCAGTACTTC | CAWSVQGPETQYF
15 | once | TRBD2 | TRBJ2-7 | TRBV5-1 | TGCGCCAGCAGCCGAGGACTAGCGGCCTCCTACGAGCAGTACTTC | CASSRGLAASYEQYF
13 | once | - | TRBJ2-3 | TRBV12-3/TRBV12-4 | TGTGCCAGCAGTGTGGGGGGCACAGATACGCAGTATTTT | CASSVGGTDTQYF
15 | - | - | TRBJ2-5 | TRBV2 | TGTGCCAGCAGTGATATGGCAACCTTTCAAGAGACCCAGTACTTC | CASSDMATFQETQYF
14 | - | - | TRBJ2-1 | TRBV11-3 | TGTGCCAGCAGCTTCAGGGGGGGCGAAAATGAGCAGTTCTTC | CASSFRGGENEQFF
13 | once | - | TRBJ1-2 | TRBV27 | TGTGCCAGCAGTTTGATAGGGGGCTATGGCTACACCTTC | CASSLIGGYGYTF
15 | - | TRBD1 | TRBJ1-4 | TRBV19 | TGTGCCAGTAGTGTAGGGACAGGAACCAATGAAAAACTGTTTTTT | CASSVGTGTNEKLFF
15 | - | - | TRBJ1-5 | TRBV28 | TGTGCCAGCAGTTTAGGGACCGAGGAGGACCAGCCCCAGCATTTT | CASSLGTEEDQPQHF
16 | - | - | TRBJ2-1 | TRBV7-3 | TGTGCCAGCAGCTTAGGGGGGTCCCTATCCTACAATGAGCAGTTCTTC | CASSLGGSLSYNEQFF
17 | - | TRBD2 | TRBJ2-3 | TRBV5-1 | TGCGCCAGCAGCCCGCTAGCGGGAGCCTCTGGCACAGATACGCAGTATTTT | CASSPLAGASGTDTQYF
13 | - | - | TRBJ1-5 | TRBV30 | TGTGCCTGGGGGAGGGGGGGGGATCAGCCCCAGCATTTT | CAWGRGGDQPQHF
15 | - | - | TRBJ2-1 | TRBV14 | TGTGCCAGCAGCCAAGCCAGGGGGGGTCGTGGCAAGCAGTTCTTC | CASSQARGGRGKQFF
13 | - | - | TRBJ2-1 | TRBV9 | TGTGCCAGCAGCGTAGGACAGTACAATGAGCAGTTCTTC | CASSVGQYNEQFF
16 | - | - | TRBJ1-4 | TRBV4-3 | TGCGCCAGCAGCCAAGATCTGCGCCAGGGTGGCGAAAAACTGTTTTTT | CASSQDLRQGGEKLFF